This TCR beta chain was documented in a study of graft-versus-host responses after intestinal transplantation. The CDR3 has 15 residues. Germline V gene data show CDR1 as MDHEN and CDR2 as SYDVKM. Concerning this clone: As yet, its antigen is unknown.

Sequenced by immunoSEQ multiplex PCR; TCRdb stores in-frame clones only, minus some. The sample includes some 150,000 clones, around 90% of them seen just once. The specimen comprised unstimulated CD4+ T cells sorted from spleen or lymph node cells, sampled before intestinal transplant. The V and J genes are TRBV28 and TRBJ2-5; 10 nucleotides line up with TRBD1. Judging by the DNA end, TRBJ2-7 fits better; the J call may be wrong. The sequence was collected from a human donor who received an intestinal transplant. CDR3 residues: CASSSPGQGRYEQYF. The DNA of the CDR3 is TGTGCCAGCAGCTCCCCGGGACAGGGGAGGTACGAGCAGTACTTC.